This T cell receptor (beta chain) was recovered during a study of neoadjuvant nivolumab and ipilimumab in lung cancer. A word on this clone: What it binds is not known.

Assay used: immunoSEQ multiplex PCR; TCRdb lists only in-frame clones, some missing. The data show roughly 49,000 clones, about 89% seen once. The study's findings and limits: Blood richness before therapy tracked richness in tumors resected after neoadjuvant therapy. Only two of four nivolumab-treated tumors gained richness and clonality by surgery.

The length of the CDR3 is 11 residues. The V end was cut by 4 bases, the J end by 10 bases, with 13 bases between. From germline, CDR1 is GTSNPN and CDR2 SVGIG (reference sequence). The input for sequencing was blood, taken before neoadjuvant nivolumab, alone or with ipilimumab. This clonotype was obtained from an adult with non-small cell lung cancer. Some clones in this sample may be carry-over from other donors' samples. The chain is built from TRBV30 and TRBJ1-2; D not certain. The CDR3 reads CAWTTGPAYTF. CDR3 bases: TGTGCCTGGACGACGGGTCCGGCCTACACCTTC. Supplemented by reference TRBV30 and TRBJ1-2, the full variable domain reads SQTIHQWPATLVQPVGSPLSLECTVEGTSNPNLYWYRQAAGRGLQLLFYSVGIGQISSEVPQNLSASRPQDRQFILSSKKLLLSDSGFYLCAWTTGPAYTFGSGTRLTVV.